This is a list of T cell receptor beta chains from one sample in a study of blood T cells in healthy people across ages. TCRdb passed the 5' RACE reads through MiXCR, listing each CDR3 protein once. The data hold 900,000 to 950,000 distinct CDR3 sequences, with just under 30% observed a single time. A further study also used this sample, focusing on T cells of mothers and their children.

The sample taken for sequencing was blood. Receptors originate from a woman between 35 and 50 years old in good health. Both conserved end residues are part of each CDR3.

V gene: TRBV7-9
J gene: TRBJ2-3
CDR3 protein: CASTLTSGGIKSDTQYF

V gene: TRBV29-1
J gene: TRBJ1-1
CDR3 protein: CSVEVPRATEAFF

V gene: TRBV9
J gene: TRBJ2-1
CDR3 protein: CASSRSGADNEQFF

V gene: TRBV29-1
J gene: TRBJ2-3
CDR3 protein: CSVGASRAPTDTQYF

V gene: TRBV3-1
J gene: TRBJ2-7
CDR3 protein: CASSPSGLVISYEQYF

V gene: TRBV12-3/TRBV12-4
J gene: TRBJ2-3
CDR3 protein: CASRFRGSGTDMQYF

V gene: TRBV5-1
J gene: TRBJ1-5
CDR3 protein: CASSWTGDNQPQHF

V gene: TRBV7-2
J gene: TRBJ2-7
CDR3 protein: CASSSYDYEQYF

V gene: TRBV12-3/TRBV12-4
J gene: TRBJ1-1
CDR3 protein: CASTSFGGAFF

V gene: TRBV18
J gene: TRBJ1-5
CDR3 protein: CASSPGERQPQHF

V gene: TRBV20-1
J gene: TRBJ1-2
CDR3 protein: CSGGGDRGQGNYGYTF

V gene: TRBV18
J gene: TRBJ1-1
CDR3 protein: CASFSATGTPQNTEAFF

V gene: TRBV4-1
J gene: TRBJ1-5
CDR3 protein: CASSQVSEGQPQHF

V gene: TRBV7-2
J gene: TRBJ2-1
CDR3 protein: CASSLGLAGGLGEQFF

V gene: TRBV7-2
J gene: TRBJ2-7
CDR3 protein: CASSQGIGGGYYEQYF

V gene: TRBV5-1
J gene: TRBJ2-5
CDR3 protein: CASSLGLAGGPKYPQETQYF

V gene: TRBV6-5
J gene: TRBJ2-7
CDR3 protein: CASSYFMGQGANEQYF

V gene: TRBV5-1
J gene: TRBJ2-3
CDR3 protein: CASSPDRGFANTQYF

V gene: TRBV7-3
J gene: TRBJ1-1
CDR3 protein: CVSSPLGDTEAFF